The 26 T cell receptor beta chains below were found in one sample sequenced in a study of blood T cell repertoires in COVID-19. Measured with immunoSEQ multiplex PCR; TCRdb has only the in-frame clones, and not every one. The sample lists about 120,000 clones; less than 90% were seen once. The sample was peripheral blood. The receptors here all came from a man older than 75 with active or convalescent COVID-19.

This clone was counted once. V is TRBV10-3 and J is TRBJ2-3; a possible D gene is TRBD1 (6 bases). CDR3 length: 17 amino acids. Germline V CDR1 and CDR2: ENHRY, SYGVKD. The V and J ends lost 2 bases and 0 bases respectively, with 15 bases between them. The CDR3 sequence: CAISENHDRRSTDTQYF. Here the CDR3 DNA reads TGTGCCATCAGTGAGAACCATGACAGGCGTAGCACAGATACGCAGTATTTT.

J is TRBJ1-1 and V is TRBV19, with 7 bases matching TRBD1. Germline CDR1 LNHDA, CDR2 SQIVND (reference sequence). J was trimmed by 1 base and V by 8 bases; bases with no gene match: 10. The CDR3 runs to 15 residues. In nucleotides, the CDR3 is TGTGCCAGTGCCACAGGGGTAAATAAGAACACTGAAGCTTTCTTT. Its translation is CASATGVNKNTEAFF.

The chain recombines TRBV6-2 or TRBV6-3 with TRBJ2-5; TRBD2 matches at 9 bases. The CDR3 runs 16 residues. The germline CDR1 and CDR2 sequences are MNHEY and SVGEGT. After removal of 5 bases from V and 5 bases from J, the junction contained 12 bases not matched to a gene. The CDR3 DNA follows: TGTGCCAGCAGTACCCGGTTATTAGCGGGAGTGGAGACCCAGTACTTC. This sequence encodes CASSTRLLAGVETQYF.

Here the CDR3 DNA reads TGTGCCAGCAGCACCGGACAGACTGGTAGCACAGATACGCAGTATTTT. Translation gives CASSTGQTGSTDTQYF. The chain joins TRBV13 to TRBJ2-3; a possible D gene is TRBD1 (6 bases). V was trimmed by 5 bases and J by 0 bases, leaving 15 bases between them. CDR1 is PRHDT and CDR2 is FYEKMQ in the germline V gene (reference sequence). The CDR3 loop spans 16 amino acids.

The V and J genes are TRBV28 and TRBJ1-2; D uncertain. CDR1 is MDHEN, CDR2 SYDVKM, per germline. The CDR3 is 13 residues long. V was pared by 2 bases and J by 4 bases, with 8 bases between. The CDR3 region is CASSLATAYGYTF. The CDR3 DNA sequence: TGTGCCAGCAGTTTAGCTACAGCCTATGGCTACACCTTC.

The chain carries TRBV11-2 and TRBJ1-4; 7 positions agree with TRBD1. The V gene's germline CDR1 is SGHAT and CDR2 FQNNGV. The J segment lost 0 bases and the V segment lost 5 bases, leaving 6 bases of the junction unmatched. This CDR3 region has 16 residues. For the CDR3, the DNA is TGTGCCAGCAGCCCCGGGGGACAGCCAACTAATGAAAAACTGTTTTTT. It yields the protein CASSPGGQPTNEKLFF. Drawing the rest from reference TRBV11-2 and TRBJ1-4, the complete variable domain is EAGVAQSPRYKIIEKRQSVAFWCNPISGHATLYWYQQILGQGPKLLIQFQNNGVVDDSQLPKDRFSAERLKGVDSTLKIQPAKLEDSAVYLCASSPGGQPTNEKLFFGSGTQLSVL.

The gene calls are TRBV7-8 and TRBJ1-5, with D possibly being TRBD1 (5 bases). V dropped 0 bases and J dropped 0 bases, with 12 bases sitting between them. Germline V gives CDR1 SGHVS, CDR2 FQNEAQ. The CDR3 is 17 amino acids. In DNA, the CDR3 is TGTGCCAGCAGCTTAGCCGGCGGGGGATATAGCAATCAGCCCCAGCATTTT. Its translation: CASSLAGGGYSNQPQHF.

This clone was observed a few times. This chain uses TRBV9 with TRBJ1-2; 8 nucleotides agree with TRBD1. V was clipped by 4 bases and J by 8 bases; unmatched bases: 7. The CDR3 consists of 13 residues. Per the germline V gene, CDR1 is SGDLS and CDR2 is YYNGEE. In DNA, the CDR3 is TGTGCCAGCAGCCCGCAGGGGGCAGGCGGCTACACCTTC. As protein: CASSPQGAGGYTF.

V and J are TRBV19 and TRBJ1-1; D unclear. CDR1 LNHDA and CDR2 SQIVND come from the germline V gene (reference sequence). The V and J ends lost 5 bases and 0 bases respectively, with 13 bases between them. CDR3 size: 15 residues. CDR3 bases: TGTGCCAGTAGTTCCCCGGGGAGCATGAACACTGAAGCTTTCTTT. This encodes CASSSPGSMNTEAFF.

The V gene is TRBV5-1, the J gene TRBJ2-5, with TRBD1 matching 12 bases. CDR1 and CDR2 from the germline V gene are SGHRS and YFSETQ. This CDR3 has 16 amino acids. V was pared by 4 bases and J by 5 bases, with 9 bases of the junction left unmatched. CDR3 in amino acids: CASSGTGTGGGETQYF. Written as DNA, the CDR3 is TGCGCCAGCAGCGGAACCGGGACAGGGGGCGGGGAGACCCAGTACTTC.

This clone was observed at least ten times. The chain carries TRBV29-1 and TRBJ2-1; 10 bases are a match to TRBD2. The CDR3 is made up of 13 amino acids. Trimming removed 3 bases from V and 7 bases from J; junction bases left unmatched: 3. Germline CDR1 SQVTM, CDR2 ANQGSEA. The CDR3 DNA reads TGCAGCGTTGACACTAGCGGGGTTAATGAGCAGTTCTTC. Amino acid sequence: CSVDTSGVNEQFF.

V and J are TRBV6-5 and TRBJ1-2; 9 bases align to TRBD1. The CDR3 sequence is 13 residues long. Germline V CDR1 and CDR2: MNHEY, SVGAGI. V lost 10 bases and J lost 7; bases outside the gene matches: 10. The CDR3 protein is CATLGQGPFGYTF. Written as DNA, the CDR3 is TGTGCCACCCTGGGACAGGGACCTTTTGGCTACACCTTC.

The rearrangement joins TRBV10-1 to TRBJ2-1; D unresolved. CDR3 length equals 16 residues. The germline V gene has CDR1 WNHNN and CDR2 SYGVQD (reference sequence). The CDR3 coding sequence is TGCGTCACCTACCCCCGCCACGTGCGCATCTACAATGAGCAGTTCTTC. This codes for CVTYPRHVRIYNEQFF.

This rearrangement joins TRBV20-1 to TRBJ2-7; 9 bases line up with TRBD1. The CDR3 sequence is 11 residues long. J lost 6 bases, V lost 7 bases, and 4 bases had no gene match. Germline values: CDR1 DFQATT, CDR2 SNEGSKA (reference sequence). The CDR3 here is CSGQGGGEQYF. CDR3 coding DNA: TGCAGTGGACAGGGGGGGGGCGAGCAGTACTTC.

This rearrangement joins TRBV24-1 to TRBJ2-3, with TRBD2 identical over 13 bases. After removal of 0 bases from V and 3 bases from J, the junction contained 5 bases not matched to a gene. This CDR3 region has 18 residues. The germline V gene encodes CDR1 KGHDR and CDR2 SFDVKD. The CDR3, as DNA: TGTGCCACCAGTGATTTGGGTCCGGGACTAGCGGGAACAGATACGCAGTATTTT. Protein: CATSDLGPGLAGTDTQYF.

CDR3 coding DNA: TGTGCCAGTAGCACCGGGACAGGGTTGCGGTACGAGCAGTACTTC. Amino acid sequence: CASSTGTGLRYEQYF. The chain is built from TRBV19 and TRBJ2-7, with TRBD1 matching over 9 bases. From germline, CDR1 is LNHDA and CDR2 SQIVND (reference sequence). The CDR3 totals 15 residues. V trimming: 6 bases; J trimming: 4 bases; junction bases outside the gene matches: 10.

The CDR3, as DNA: TGTGCCAGCAGCCAAGAATTAGCAGGGGGGACTGGAAACACCATATATTTT. This encodes CASSQELAGGTGNTIYF. The chain links TRBV3-1 (or the pseudogene TRBV3-2) to TRBJ1-3, with 7 bases aligning to TRBD1. With 0 bases clipped from V and 2 bases from J, the junction kept 7 bases outside the gene matches. CDR1 and CDR2 from the germline V gene are LGHDT and YNNKEL (reference sequence). The CDR3 extends over 17 amino acids.

The gene calls are TRBV9 and TRBJ2-3; 7 nucleotides align to TRBD2. Germline V lookup: CDR1 SGDLS, CDR2 YYNGEE. The CDR3 spans 19 residues. The ends lost 2 bases at V and 4 bases at J; junction bases unmatched: 19. As DNA, the CDR3 is TGTGCCAGCAGCGTCCTCCCCCGCAGTCCCAGCGGGGCCCCAGATACGCAGTATTTT. Translating it yields CASSVLPRSPSGAPDTQYF.

The CDR3: CASSLRQGTTF. Written as DNA, the CDR3 is TGTGCCAGCAGTTTAAGGCAGGGCACTACCTTC. V gene TRBV12-3 or TRBV12-4 combines with J gene TRBJ1-2; a weak D match, TRBD1 (5 bases). Trimming stripped 2 bases from V and 14 bases from J, with 12 bases between. This CDR3 region has 11 residues.

This clone was counted once. The CDR3 nucleotides read TGTGCCAGCAGCTTAGCGGGGGGAAGAACTAATCGTTATGGCTACACCTTC. Protein sequence: CASSLAGGRTNRYGYTF. The chain uses TRBV7-8 and TRBJ1-2; tentatively, D is TRBD1 (5 bases). Germline values: CDR1 SGHVS, CDR2 FQNEAQ. CDR3 length equals 17 residues. Trimming shortened V by 0 bases and J by 5 bases, and 19 bases separated the two germline ends.

The gene calls are TRBV7-8 and TRBJ2-5; tentative D call: TRBD2 (5 bases). The V gene lost 6 bases and the J gene lost 10 bases, with 24 bases spanning the gap. Germline V CDR1 and CDR2: SGHVS, FQNEAQ. This CDR3 comprises 15 residues. The CDR3 sequence: CASRQASWTGLGQYF. The CDR3 nucleotides read TGTGCCAGCAGGCAAGCGAGCTGGACGGGGTTGGGCCAGTACTTC.

This clone was counted ten times or more. In DNA form, the CDR3 reads TGTGCCAGCAGCGTAGGTGGGGTGGAGGGACAGCCCCAGCATTTT. Its translation: CASSVGGVEGQPQHF. V gene TRBV9 combines with J gene TRBJ1-5; D gene uncertain. The CDR3 runs to 15 residues. CDR1 is SGDLS, CDR2 YYNGEE, per germline. Between the trimmed V and J ends, which lost 0 bases and 7 bases, there was a span of 14 bases.

This chain links TRBV7-9 with TRBJ2-2; TRBD2 matches at 14 bases. There are 15 residues in the CDR3. Trimming at V came to 5 bases and at J to 9 bases, leaving 5 bases not matched to a gene. CDR1 and CDR2 (germline): SEHNR, FQNEAQ (reference sequence). In nucleotides, the CDR3 is TGTGCCAGCAGCCCCGGACTAGCGGGAGGCTGGGAGCTGTTTTTT. Translating gives CASSPGLAGGWELFF.

The chain uses TRBV7-2 and TRBJ2-1; a possible D gene is TRBD2 (5 bases). The length of the CDR3 is 15 residues. Between the trimmed V and J ends, which lost 5 bases and 2 bases, there was a span of 13 bases. Germline V gene lookup returns CDR1 SGHTA and CDR2 FQGNSA. The CDR3 protein is CASSPSNGAYNEQFF. The CDR3 region has the DNA TGTGCCAGCAGCCCTAGTAACGGGGCCTACAATGAGCAGTTCTTC.

The V gene is TRBV10-3, the J gene TRBJ2-7; TRBD1 is a possible D gene (6 bases). The CDR3 has 14 amino acids. Trimming took off 7 bases at V and 4 bases at J, with 17 bases between the two ends. From germline, CDR1 is ENHRY and CDR2 SYGVKD. CDR3 protein: CAITTGGQTYEQYF. Here the CDR3 DNA reads TGTGCCATCACCACCGGCGGACAGACTTACGAGCAGTACTTC.

The rearrangement joins TRBV19 to TRBJ2-3; D is undetermined. Germline V CDR1 and CDR2: LNHDA, SQIVND (reference sequence). CDR3 length: 13 amino acids. The V end lost 5 bases, the J end lost 3 bases, and 9 bases lay between the germline ends. In DNA form, the CDR3 reads TGTGCCAGTAGTCCCCAGGCAACAGATACGCAGTATTTT. It encodes CASSPQATDTQYF. Drawing the rest from reference TRBV19 and TRBJ2-3, the complete variable domain is DGGITQSPKYLFRKEGQNVTLSCEQNLNHDAMYWYRQDPGQGLRLIYYSQIVNDFQKGDIAEGYSVSREKKESFPLTVTSAQKNPTAFYLCASSPQATDTQYFGPGTRLTVL.